These 10 T cell receptor beta chains share one sample of origin, sequenced in a study of CD4 T cells in relation to SARS-CoV-2 and coronaviruses. TCRdb keeps only in-frame clones here, not all; method: immunoSEQ multiplex PCR. The repertoire has roughly 57,000 clones, 75% to 90% of them found once; the top ten carry approximately 1.4%. CD4+ T cells from unexposed donors were obtained before the COVID-19 pandemic (2011-2018). The specimen sequenced was memory CD4+ T cells from PBMCs. The source of these receptors is a human donor in good health.

This clone was detected only once. This sequence joins TRBV11-2 and TRBJ1-6; no clear D gene. Germline V lookup: CDR1 SGHAT, CDR2 FQNNGV. The CDR3 is made up of 13 amino acids. V was pared by 1 base and J by 10 bases, with 8 bases between. CDR3 sequence: CASSLVLRSPLHF. The CDR3 DNA reads as TGTGCCAGCAGCTTAGTCTTGCGATCACCCCTCCACTTT.

V usage is TRBV7-2 and J usage is TRBJ2-1; 7 nucleotides match TRBD2. The CDR3 length is 15 residues. After removal of 1 base from V and 7 bases from J, the junction contained 7 bases not matched to a gene. CDR1 is SGHTA and CDR2 is FQGNSA in the germline V gene. The CDR3 sequence is CASSLEVGGRNEQFF. The CDR3 bases are TGTGCCAGCAGCTTAGAGGTGGGAGGGAGGAATGAGCAGTTCTTC.

This clone was seen a single time. V gene TRBV30 combines with J gene TRBJ2-3, with 11 nucleotides matching TRBD2. CDR1 GTSNPN and CDR2 SVGIG come from the germline V gene (reference sequence). There are 16 residues in the CDR3. J was trimmed by 0 bases and V by 0 bases; bases with no gene match: 2. The CDR3 sequence: CAWSVGTSGSTDTQYF. CDR3 coding DNA: TGTGCCTGGAGTGTAGGGACTAGCGGAAGCACAGATACGCAGTATTTT.

The chain is built from TRBV6-5 and TRBJ1-3; TRBD1 is a possible D gene (6 bases). Germline V gene sequence: CDR1 MNHEY, CDR2 SVGAGI. Trimming removed 4 bases from V and 1 base from J, with 11 bases in between. CDR3 length equals 15 residues. The CDR3 nucleotides read TGTGCCAGCAGTTTGCAGGGGTATTCTGGAAACACCATATATTTT. This codes for CASSLQGYSGNTIYF.

The V and J genes are TRBV7-9 and TRBJ2-7, with 9 bases fitting TRBD2. Germline values: CDR1 SEHNR, CDR2 FQNEAQ (reference sequence). J was trimmed by 6 bases and V by 1 base; bases with no gene match: 10. The CDR3 is 16 amino acids. The CDR3 nucleotides are TGTGCCAGCAGCTTAGTTGGCGGGAGGGCCACCCGCGAGCAGTACTTC. Translation gives CASSLVGGRATREQYF.

This chain joins TRBV2 and TRBJ2-1; D might be TRBD1 (5 bases). The CDR3 is 11 amino acids. V gave up 6 bases and J gave up 5 bases, with 5 bases separating them. CDR1 is SNHLY, CDR2 FYNNEI, per germline. Here the CDR3 DNA reads TGTGCCAGCAGCAGGGACAATGAGCAGTTCTTC. It codes for CASSRDNEQFF. The entire variable domain, with the rest obtained from reference TRBV2 and TRBJ2-1, is as follows: EPEVTQTPSHQVTQMGQEVILRCVPISNHLYFYWYRQILGQKVEFLVSFYNNEISEKSEIFDDQFSVERPDGSNFTLKIRSTKLEDSAMYFCASSRDNEQFFGPGTRLTVL.

The chain uses TRBV11-3 and TRBJ2-1; 14 nucleotides line up with TRBD2. CDR3 length equals 19 residues. The J segment lost 8 bases and the V segment lost 1 base, leaving 13 bases of the junction unmatched. Germline values: CDR1 SGHNT, CDR2 YENEEA. The CDR3 here is CASSLGPGTSGRRSDEQFF. The CDR3 DNA reads TGTGCCAGCAGCTTAGGTCCCGGGACTAGCGGGAGAAGGAGCGATGAGCAGTTCTTC. The entire variable domain, with the rest obtained from reference TRBV11-3 and TRBJ2-1, is as follows: EAGVVQSPRYKIIEKKQPVAFWCNPISGHNTLYWYLQNLGQGPELLIRYENEEAVDDSQLPKDRFSAERLKGVDSTLKIQPAELGDSAVYLCASSLGPGTSGRRSDEQFFGPGTRLTVL.

The chain carries TRBV4-2 and TRBJ1-2, with D unresolved. The CDR3 totals 16 residues. V lost 1 base and J 0 bases, leaving 12 bases between the germline ends. Per the germline V gene, CDR1 is LGHNA and CDR2 is YNFKEQ. The CDR3 DNA reads as TGTGCCAGCAGCCAAGGAGTAGGAAGCTCTAACTATGGCTACACCTTC. The encoded protein is CASSQGVGSSNYGYTF.

The chain links TRBV27 to TRBJ2-7; D is unresolved. The CDR3 length is 15 residues. Germline V gives CDR1 MNHEY, CDR2 SMNVEV (reference sequence). Trimming removed 5 bases at V and 0 bases at J, with 14 bases between. CDR3 loop: CASSTVTGTSYEQYF. CDR3 nucleotide sequence: TGTGCCAGCAGTACGGTGACGGGTACCTCCTACGAGCAGTACTTC.

This chain links TRBV6-5 with TRBJ2-7; 10 bases align to TRBD2. The CDR3 has 15 residues. Losses at the gene ends were 6 bases for V and 3 bases for J; bases not matched to a gene: 8. Germline V lookup: CDR1 MNHEY, CDR2 SVGAGI. The CDR3 here is CASRSLAGAFYEQYF. In nucleotides, the CDR3 is TGTGCCAGCAGGTCCCTAGCGGGGGCTTTCTACGAGCAGTACTTC.